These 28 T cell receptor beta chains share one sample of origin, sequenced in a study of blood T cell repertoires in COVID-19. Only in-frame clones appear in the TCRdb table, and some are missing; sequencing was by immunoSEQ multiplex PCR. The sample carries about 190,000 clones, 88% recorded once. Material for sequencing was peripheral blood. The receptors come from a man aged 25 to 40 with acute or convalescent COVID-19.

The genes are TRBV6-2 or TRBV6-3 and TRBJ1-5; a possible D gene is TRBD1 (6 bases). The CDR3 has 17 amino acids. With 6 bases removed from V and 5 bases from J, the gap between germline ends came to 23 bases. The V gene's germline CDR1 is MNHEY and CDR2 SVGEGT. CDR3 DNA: TGTGCCAGCAGCTCCCACCTCAGGGGCCTTATCTATCAGCCCCAGCATTTT. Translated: CASSSHLRGLIYQPQHF.

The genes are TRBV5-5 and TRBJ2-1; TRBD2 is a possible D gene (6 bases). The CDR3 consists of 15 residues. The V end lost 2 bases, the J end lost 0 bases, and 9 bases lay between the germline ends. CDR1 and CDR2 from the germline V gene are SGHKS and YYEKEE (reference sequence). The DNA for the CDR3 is TGTGCCAGCAGCTTTGTCGGGAGCTCCTACAATGAGCAGTTCTTC. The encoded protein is CASSFVGSSYNEQFF.

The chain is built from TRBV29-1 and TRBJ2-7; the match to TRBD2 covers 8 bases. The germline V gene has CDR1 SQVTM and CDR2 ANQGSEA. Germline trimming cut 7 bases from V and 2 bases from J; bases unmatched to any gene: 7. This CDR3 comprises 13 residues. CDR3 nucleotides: TGCAGCGCCACCGGGGGGGGGACCTACGAGCAGTACTTC. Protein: CSATGGGTYEQYF.

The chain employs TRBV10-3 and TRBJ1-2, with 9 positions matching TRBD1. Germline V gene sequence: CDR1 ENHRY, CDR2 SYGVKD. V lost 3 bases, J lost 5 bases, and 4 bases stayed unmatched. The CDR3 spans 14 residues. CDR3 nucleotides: TGTGCCATCAGTGAAACAGGGGGCTCGTATGGCTACACCTTC. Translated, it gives CAISETGGSYGYTF.

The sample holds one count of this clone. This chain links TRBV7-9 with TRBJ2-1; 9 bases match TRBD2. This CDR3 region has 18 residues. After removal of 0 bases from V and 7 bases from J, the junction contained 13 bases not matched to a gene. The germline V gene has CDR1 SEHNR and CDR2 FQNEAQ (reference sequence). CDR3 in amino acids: CASSLAPWRAGGRNEQFF. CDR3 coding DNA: TGTGCCAGCAGCTTAGCCCCTTGGCGAGCGGGAGGAAGGAATGAGCAGTTCTTC.

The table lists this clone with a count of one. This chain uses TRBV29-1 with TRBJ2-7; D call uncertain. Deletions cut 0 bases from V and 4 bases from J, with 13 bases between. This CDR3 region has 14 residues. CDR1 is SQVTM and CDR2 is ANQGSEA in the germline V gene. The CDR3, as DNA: TGCAGCGTTGAAGATCTGAGTATAAATTACGAGCAGTACTTC. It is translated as CSVEDLSINYEQYF.

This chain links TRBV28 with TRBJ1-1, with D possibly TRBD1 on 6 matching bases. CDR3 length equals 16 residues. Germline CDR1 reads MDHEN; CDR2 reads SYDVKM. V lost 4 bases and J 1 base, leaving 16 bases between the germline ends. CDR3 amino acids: CASSSGGRGQNTEAFF. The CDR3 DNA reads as TGTGCCAGCAGTTCCGGGGGGAGGGGACAGAACACTGAAGCTTTCTTT.

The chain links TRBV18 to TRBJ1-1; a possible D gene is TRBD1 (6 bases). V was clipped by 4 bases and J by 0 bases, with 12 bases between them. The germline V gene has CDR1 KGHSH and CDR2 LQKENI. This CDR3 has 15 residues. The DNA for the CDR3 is TGTGCCAGCTCACAACCGGGACAAATGAACACTGAAGCTTTCTTT. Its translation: CASSQPGQMNTEAFF.

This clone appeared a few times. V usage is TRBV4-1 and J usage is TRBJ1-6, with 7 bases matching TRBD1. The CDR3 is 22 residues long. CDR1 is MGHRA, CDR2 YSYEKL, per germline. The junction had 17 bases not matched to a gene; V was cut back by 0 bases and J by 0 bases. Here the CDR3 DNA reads TGCGCCAGCAGCCAAGATGGTCTTACAGGGGCTTCTTTAAGCTCCTATAATTCACCCCTCCACTTT. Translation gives CASSQDGLTGASLSSYNSPLHF.

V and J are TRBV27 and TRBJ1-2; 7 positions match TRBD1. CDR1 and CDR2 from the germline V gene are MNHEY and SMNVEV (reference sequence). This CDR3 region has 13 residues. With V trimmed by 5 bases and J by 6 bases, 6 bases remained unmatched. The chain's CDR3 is CASSLSTGNGYTF. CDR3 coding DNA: TGTGCCAGCAGTCTGTCGACAGGGAATGGCTACACCTTC.

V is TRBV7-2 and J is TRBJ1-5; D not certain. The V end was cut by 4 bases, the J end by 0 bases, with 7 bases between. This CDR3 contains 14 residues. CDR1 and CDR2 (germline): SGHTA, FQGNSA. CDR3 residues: CASSSQYSNQPQHF. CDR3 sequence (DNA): TGTGCCAGCAGCTCGCAGTATAGCAATCAGCCCCAGCATTTT. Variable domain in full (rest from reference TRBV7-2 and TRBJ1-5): GAGVSQSPSNKVTEKGKDVELRCDPISGHTALYWYRQSLGQGLEFLIYFQGNSAPDKSGLPSDRFSAERTGGSVSTLTIQRTQQEDSAVYLCASSSQYSNQPQHFGDGTRLSIL.

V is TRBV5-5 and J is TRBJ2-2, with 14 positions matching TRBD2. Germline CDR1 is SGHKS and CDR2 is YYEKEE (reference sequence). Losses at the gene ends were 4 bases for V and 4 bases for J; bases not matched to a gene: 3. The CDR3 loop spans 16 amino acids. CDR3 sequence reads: CASSGGLAGATGELFF. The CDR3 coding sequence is TGTGCCAGCAGCGGGGGACTAGCGGGAGCCACCGGGGAGCTGTTTTTT.

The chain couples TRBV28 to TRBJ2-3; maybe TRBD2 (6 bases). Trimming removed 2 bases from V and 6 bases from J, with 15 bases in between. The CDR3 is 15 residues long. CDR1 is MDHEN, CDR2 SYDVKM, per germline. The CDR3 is CASSLPFFAGDTQYF. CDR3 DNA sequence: TGTGCCAGCAGTTTACCTTTTTTTGCGGGGGATACGCAGTATTTT.

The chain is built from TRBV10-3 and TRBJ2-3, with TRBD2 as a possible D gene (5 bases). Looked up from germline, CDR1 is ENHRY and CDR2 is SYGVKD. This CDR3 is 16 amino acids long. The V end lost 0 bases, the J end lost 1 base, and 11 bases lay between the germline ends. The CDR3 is CAISESPGSRTDTQYF. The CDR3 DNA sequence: TGTGCCATCAGTGAGTCCCCGGGGAGCCGCACAGATACGCAGTATTTT.

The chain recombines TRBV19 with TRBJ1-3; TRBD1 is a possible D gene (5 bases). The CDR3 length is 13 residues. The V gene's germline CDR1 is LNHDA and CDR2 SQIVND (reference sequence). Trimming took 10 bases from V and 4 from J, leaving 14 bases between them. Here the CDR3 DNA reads TGTGCCACCGTGAGGCAGGGAGGAAACACCATATATTTT. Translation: CATVRQGGNTIYF. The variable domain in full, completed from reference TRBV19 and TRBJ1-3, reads DGGITQSPKYLFRKEGQNVTLSCEQNLNHDAMYWYRQDPGQGLRLIYYSQIVNDFQKGDIAEGYSVSREKKESFPLTVTSAQKNPTAFYLCATVRQGGNTIYFGEGSWLTVV.

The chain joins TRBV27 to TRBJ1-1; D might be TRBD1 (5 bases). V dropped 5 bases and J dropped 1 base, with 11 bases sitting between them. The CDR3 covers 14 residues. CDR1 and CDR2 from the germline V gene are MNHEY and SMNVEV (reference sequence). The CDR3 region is CASSPTDWNTEAFF. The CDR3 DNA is TGTGCCAGCAGTCCGACAGACTGGAACACTGAAGCTTTCTTT.

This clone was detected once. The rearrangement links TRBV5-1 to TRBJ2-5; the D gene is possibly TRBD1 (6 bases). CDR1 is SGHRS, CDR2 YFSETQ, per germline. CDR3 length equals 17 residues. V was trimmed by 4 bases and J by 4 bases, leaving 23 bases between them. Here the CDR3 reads CASSQAGTLGAGETQYF. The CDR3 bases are TGCGCCAGCAGCCAGGCCGGGACCCTGGGGGCGGGAGAGACCCAGTACTTC.

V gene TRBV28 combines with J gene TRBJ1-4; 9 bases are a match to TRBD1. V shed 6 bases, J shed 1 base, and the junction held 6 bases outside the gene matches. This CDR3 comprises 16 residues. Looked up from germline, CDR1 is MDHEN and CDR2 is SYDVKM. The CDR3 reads CASRPTGGLTNEKLFF. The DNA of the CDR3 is TGTGCCAGCAGACCTACAGGGGGCCTAACTAATGAAAAACTGTTTTTT.

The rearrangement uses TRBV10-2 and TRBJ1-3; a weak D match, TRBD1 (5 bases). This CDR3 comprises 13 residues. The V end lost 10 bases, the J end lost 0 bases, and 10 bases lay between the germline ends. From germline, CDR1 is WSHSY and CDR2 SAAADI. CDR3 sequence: CATVDNSGNTIYF. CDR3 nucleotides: TGCGCCACCGTGGACAACTCTGGAAACACCATATATTTT.

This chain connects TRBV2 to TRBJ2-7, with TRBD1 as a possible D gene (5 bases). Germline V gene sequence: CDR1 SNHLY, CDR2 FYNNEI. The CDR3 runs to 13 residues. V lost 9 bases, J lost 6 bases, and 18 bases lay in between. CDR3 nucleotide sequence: TGTGCCAGTCAGGGTCCAGAGACGGGCGAGCAGTACTTC. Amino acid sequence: CASQGPETGEQYF.

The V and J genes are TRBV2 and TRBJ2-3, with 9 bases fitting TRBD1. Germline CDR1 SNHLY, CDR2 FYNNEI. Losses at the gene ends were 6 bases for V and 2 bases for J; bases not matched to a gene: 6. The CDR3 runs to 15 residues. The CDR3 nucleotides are TGTGCCAGCAGGGGGGACAGGGCCTACACAGATACGCAGTATTTT. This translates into CASRGDRAYTDTQYF.

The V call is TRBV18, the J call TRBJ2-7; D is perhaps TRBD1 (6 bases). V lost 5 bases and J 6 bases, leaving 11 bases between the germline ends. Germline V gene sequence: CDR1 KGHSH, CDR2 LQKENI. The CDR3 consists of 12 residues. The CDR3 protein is CASSGDMGEQYF. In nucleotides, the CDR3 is TGTGCCAGCTCAGGGGACATGGGCGAGCAGTACTTC.

The CDR3 region is CASSSQGAHGYTF. The DNA for the CDR3 is TGTGCCAGCAGCTCACAGGGGGCGCATGGCTACACCTTC. The rearrangement links TRBV5-4 to TRBJ1-2, with 9 bases matching TRBD1. V dropped 3 bases and J dropped 6; count of bases not matched to a gene: 3. This CDR3 comprises 13 residues. CDR1 and CDR2 from the germline V gene are SGHNT and YYREEE (reference sequence).

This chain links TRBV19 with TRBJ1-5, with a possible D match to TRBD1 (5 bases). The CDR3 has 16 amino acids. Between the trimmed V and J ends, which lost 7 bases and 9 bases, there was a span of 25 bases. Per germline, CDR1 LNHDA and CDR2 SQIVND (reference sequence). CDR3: CASNYGAYQSLGPQHF. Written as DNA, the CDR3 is TGTGCCAGTAATTATGGGGCCTACCAGTCTCTTGGGCCCCAGCATTTT.

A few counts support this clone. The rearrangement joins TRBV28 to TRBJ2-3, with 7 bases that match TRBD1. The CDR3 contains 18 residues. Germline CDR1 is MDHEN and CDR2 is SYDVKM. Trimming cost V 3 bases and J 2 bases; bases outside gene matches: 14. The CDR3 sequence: CASSFGLGTAYFTDTQYF. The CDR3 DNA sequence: TGTGCCAGCAGTTTTGGTCTCGGGACAGCCTATTTCACAGATACGCAGTATTTT.

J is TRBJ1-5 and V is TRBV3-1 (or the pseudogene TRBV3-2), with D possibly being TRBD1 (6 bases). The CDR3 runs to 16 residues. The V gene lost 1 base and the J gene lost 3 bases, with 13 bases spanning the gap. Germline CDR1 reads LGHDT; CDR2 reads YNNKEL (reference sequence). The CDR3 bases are TGTGCCAGCAGCCAAGGGAGTACAGGGACCAATCAGCCCCAGCATTTT. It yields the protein CASSQGSTGTNQPQHF.

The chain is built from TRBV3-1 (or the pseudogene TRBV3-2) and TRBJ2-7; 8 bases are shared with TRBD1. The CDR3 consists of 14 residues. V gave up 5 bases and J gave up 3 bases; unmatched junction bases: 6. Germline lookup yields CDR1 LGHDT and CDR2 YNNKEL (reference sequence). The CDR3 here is CASSFLGQGYEQYF. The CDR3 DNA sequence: TGTGCCAGCAGCTTCCTCGGACAGGGCTACGAGCAGTACTTC.

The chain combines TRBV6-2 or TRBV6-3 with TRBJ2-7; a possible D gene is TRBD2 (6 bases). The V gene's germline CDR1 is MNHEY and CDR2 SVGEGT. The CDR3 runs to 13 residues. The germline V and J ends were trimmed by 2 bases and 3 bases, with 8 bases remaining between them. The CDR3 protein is CASSYVSGYEQYF. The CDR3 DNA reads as TGTGCCAGCAGTTACGTTAGCGGCTACGAGCAGTACTTC.